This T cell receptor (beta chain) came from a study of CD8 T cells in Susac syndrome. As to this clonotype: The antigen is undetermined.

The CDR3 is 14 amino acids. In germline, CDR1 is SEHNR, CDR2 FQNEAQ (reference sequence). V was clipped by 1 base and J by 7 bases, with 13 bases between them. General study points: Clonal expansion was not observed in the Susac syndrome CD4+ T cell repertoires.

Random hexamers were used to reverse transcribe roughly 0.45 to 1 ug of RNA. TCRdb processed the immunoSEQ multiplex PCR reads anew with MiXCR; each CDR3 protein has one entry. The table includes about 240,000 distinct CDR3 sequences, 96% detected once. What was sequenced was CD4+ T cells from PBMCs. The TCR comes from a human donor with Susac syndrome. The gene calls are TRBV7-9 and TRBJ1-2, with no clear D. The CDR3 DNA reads TGTGCCAGCAGCTTAGGTTCGGGGAGCAGTGGCTACACCTTC. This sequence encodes CASSLGSGSSGYTF.